The clone carrying this TCR beta chain has at least ten counts. Antigen: not known. A single record per CDR3 protein comes from TCRdb applying MiXCR to the multiplex PCR reads. The repertoire holds more than 50,000 distinct CDR3 sequences, with around 60% as singletons. Trimming took 5 bases from V and 1 from J; bases not matched to a gene: 6. The CDR3 consists of 15 residues. Looked up from germline, CDR1 is KGHSH and CDR2 is LQKENI. The data derive from a study of breast tumors, draining lymph nodes, adjacent tissues. Study-wide points: Tumor repertoires ranked between lymph nodes and nontumor tissue in diversity, with V and J gene preferences. Findings are consistent with lymph node origin and intratumoral expansion of most tumor T cells. The lymph node origin of tumor T cells was framed as consistent with a hypothesis, not demonstrated.

What was sequenced was breast tumor tissue. The sequence derives from a female donor with breast cancer. Some clones in this sample may be carry-over from other donors' samples. This sequence joins TRBV18 and TRBJ2-3; 7 positions match TRBD2. CDR3: CASSFQAGRTDTQYF. CDR3 nucleotides: TGTGCCAGCTCATTCCAAGCGGGGCGCACAGATACGCAGTATTTT.